The TCR beta chain described here comes from a study of CD8 T cells in Susac syndrome. Germline assignment: CDR1 SGDLS and CDR2 YYNGEE. Trimming cost V 0 bases and J 5 bases, with 17 bases left between them. The CDR3 is 16 amino acids. With random hexamers, reverse transcription was performed on about 0.5 to 1 ug of RNA. TCRdb reprocessed the immunoSEQ multiplex PCR reads with MiXCR, giving one entry per CDR3 protein. In the table there are about 200,000 distinct CDR3 sequences, roughly 96% of which are singletons. The sequencing sample was made of CD4+ T cells from PBMCs. This receptor was taken from a human donor in good health. The chain combines TRBV9 with TRBJ2-5; D perhaps matches TRBD1 (6 bases). CDR3 nucleotide sequence: TGTGCCAGCAGCGTAGGACTTTATGGGGGCTTGGAGACCCAGTACTTC. Protein product: CASSVGLYGGLETQYF. Looking up the rest from reference TRBV9 and TRBJ2-5 gives the full variable domain: DSGVTQTPKHLITATGQRVTLRCSPRSGDLSVYWYQQSLDQGLQFLIQYYNGEERAKGNILERFSAQQFPDLHSELNLSSLELGDSALYFCASSVGLYGGLETQYFGPGTRLLVL.